Listed below are T cell receptor beta chains from one sample, sequenced in a study of OX40 agonist ivuxolimab in advanced cancers. Sequenced by immunoSEQ multiplex PCR; TCRdb stores in-frame clones only, minus some. The table lists some 71,000 clones, around 82% of them singletons. Sequencing was performed on CD4+ or CD8+ T cells sorted from blood, taken in a trial of the OX40 agonist ivuxolimab. These receptors were collected from an adult with an advanced solid tumor such as melanoma, head and neck, liver or kidney cancer. The CDR3 runs from the conserved cysteine through the conserved F or W. A D gene is named only where the DNA matches it firmly. Rows give clone size only sometimes, using once, few, many, or a class for an expanded clone.

d_gene: NA; j_gene: TRBJ2-5; v_gene: TRBV5-4; abundance: NA; CDR3aa: CASRLGPLDQETQYF; CDR3nt: TGTGCCAGCAGGTTGGGGCCGTTGGACCAAGAGACCCAGTACTTC
d_gene: NA; j_gene: TRBJ2-5; v_gene: TRBV2; abundance: once; CDR3aa: CAIQDGTYQETQYF; CDR3nt: TGTGCCATCCAAGACGGCACGTACCAAGAGACCCAGTACTTC
d_gene: NA; j_gene: TRBJ1-3; v_gene: TRBV5-1; abundance: few; CDR3aa: CASSLGDGNTIYF; CDR3nt: TGCGCCAGCAGCTTGGGGGACGGAAACACCATATATTTT
d_gene: TRBD1; j_gene: TRBJ2-3; v_gene: TRBV7-9; abundance: NA; CDR3aa: CASSRQGAQTDTQYF; CDR3nt: TGTGCCAGCAGCCGACAGGGGGCGCAGACAGATACGCAGTATTTT
d_gene: NA; j_gene: TRBJ2-2; v_gene: TRBV6-5; abundance: NA; CDR3aa: CASSSISAGELFF; CDR3nt: TGTGCCAGCAGTTCCATATCAGCTGGGGAGCTGTTTTTT
d_gene: NA; j_gene: TRBJ1-1; v_gene: TRBV10-3; abundance: NA; CDR3aa: CAISEPGRMNTEAFF; CDR3nt: TGTGCCATCAGTGAGCCAGGCAGAATGAACACTGAAGCTTTCTTT
d_gene: NA; j_gene: TRBJ1-5; v_gene: TRBV27; abundance: NA; CDR3aa: CASSWRGQYNQPQHF; CDR3nt: TGTGCCAGCAGTTGGAGGGGTCAGTACAATCAGCCCCAGCATTTT
d_gene: NA; j_gene: TRBJ1-2; v_gene: TRBV5-4; abundance: NA; CDR3aa: CASSLGDRWEDYGYTF; CDR3nt: TGTGCCAGCAGCTTGGGCGACAGGTGGGAAGACTATGGCTACACCTTC
d_gene: NA; j_gene: TRBJ2-1; v_gene: TRBV11-2; abundance: NA; CDR3aa: CASSSSRGRLYNEQFF; CDR3nt: TGTGCCAGCAGCTCCTCGCGGGGGCGGCTCTACAATGAGCAGTTCTTC
d_gene: TRBD1; j_gene: TRBJ1-1; v_gene: TRBV7-9; abundance: NA; CDR3aa: CASSPHPDRDTEAFF; CDR3nt: TGTGCCAGCAGCCCTCACCCGGACAGGGACACTGAAGCTTTCTTT
d_gene: TRBD1; j_gene: TRBJ2-5; v_gene: TRBV6-1; abundance: NA; CDR3aa: CATRQTGEETQYF; CDR3nt: TGTGCCACCCGGCAGACAGGGGAAGAGACCCAGTACTTC
d_gene: NA; j_gene: TRBJ2-5; v_gene: TRBV11-2; abundance: NA; CDR3aa: CASSLAGTGQETQYF; CDR3nt: TGTGCCAGCAGCTTGGCCGGGACGGGGCAAGAGACCCAGTACTTC
d_gene: TRBD2; j_gene: TRBJ2-7; v_gene: TRBV10-3; abundance: NA; CDR3aa: CAISELGLAGEQYF; CDR3nt: TGTGCCATCAGTGAGCTAGGACTAGCGGGAGAGCAGTACTTC
d_gene: NA; j_gene: TRBJ1-5; v_gene: TRBV7-2; abundance: NA; CDR3aa: CASRLGRWDNQPQHF; CDR3nt: TGTGCCAGCAGACTAGGACGATGGGATAATCAGCCCCAGCATTTT
d_gene: NA; j_gene: TRBJ1-1; v_gene: TRBV28; abundance: NA; CDR3aa: CASSPILMSRAGTEAFF; CDR3nt: TGTGCCAGCAGCCCAATCCTTATGAGCAGGGCCGGCACTGAAGCTTTCTTT
d_gene: TRBD1; j_gene: TRBJ2-1; v_gene: TRBV2; abundance: NA; CDR3aa: CASSARGTVGNNEQFF; CDR3nt: TGTGCCAGCAGCGCTAGAGGGACAGTTGGTAACAATGAGCAGTTCTTC
d_gene: NA; j_gene: TRBJ1-1; v_gene: TRBV5-1; abundance: NA; CDR3aa: CASSWNRDENTEAFF; CDR3nt: TGCGCCAGCAGCTGGAACAGGGATGAGAACACTGAAGCTTTCTTT
d_gene: TRBD1; j_gene: TRBJ1-6; v_gene: TRBV6-5; abundance: NA; CDR3aa: CASSLYRGYNSPLHF; CDR3nt: TGTGCCAGCAGTTTATACAGGGGGTACAATTCACCCCTCCACTTT
d_gene: TRBD2; j_gene: TRBJ2-1; v_gene: TRBV18; abundance: NA; CDR3aa: CASSTGLAGDNEQFF; CDR3nt: TGTGCCAGCTCAACGGGACTAGCGGGAGACAATGAGCAGTTCTTC
d_gene: TRBD2; j_gene: TRBJ2-1; v_gene: TRBV7-6; abundance: once; CDR3aa: CASSRTREAYNEQFF; CDR3nt: TGTGCCAGCAGCCGTACGCGGGAGGCCTACAATGAGCAGTTCTTC
d_gene: TRBD2; j_gene: TRBJ2-7; v_gene: TRBV7-8; abundance: NA; CDR3aa: CASSSPNSAGLAYEQYF; CDR3nt: TGTGCCAGCAGCTCCCCCAACTCAGCCGGACTAGCGTACGAGCAGTACTTC
d_gene: TRBD1; j_gene: TRBJ1-2; v_gene: TRBV6-1; abundance: NA; CDR3aa: CASSGQGSIADYGYTF; CDR3nt: TGTGCCAGCAGTGGACAGGGAAGTATAGCCGATTATGGCTACACCTTC
d_gene: NA; j_gene: TRBJ1-2; v_gene: TRBV2; abundance: NA; CDR3aa: CASSEADYGYTF; CDR3nt: TGTGCCAGCAGTGAGGCAGACTATGGCTACACCTTC
d_gene: NA; j_gene: TRBJ1-2; v_gene: TRBV19; abundance: NA; CDR3aa: CASSNHGASGYTF; CDR3nt: TGTGCCAGTAGTAACCACGGGGCGTCCGGCTACACCTTC
d_gene: TRBD1; j_gene: TRBJ1-2; v_gene: TRBV7-9; abundance: NA; CDR3aa: CASSLESAGGGYTF; CDR3nt: TGTGCCAGCAGCTTAGAGTCGGCAGGGGGTGGCTACACCTTC
d_gene: TRBD1; j_gene: TRBJ1-1; v_gene: TRBV10-3; abundance: NA; CDR3aa: CAISADRGSTEAFF; CDR3nt: TGTGCCATCAGCGCCGACAGGGGTTCAACTGAAGCTTTCTTT
d_gene: TRBD1; j_gene: TRBJ1-2; v_gene: TRBV7-3; abundance: NA; CDR3aa: CASSPFGQDYGYTF; CDR3nt: TGTGCCAGCAGCCCATTCGGACAGGACTATGGCTACACCTTC
d_gene: NA; j_gene: TRBJ2-7; v_gene: TRBV7-8; abundance: once; CDR3aa: CASSFGSNSYEQYF; CDR3nt: TGTGCCAGCAGCTTCGGGAGTAACTCCTACGAGCAGTACTTC
d_gene: NA; j_gene: TRBJ2-2; v_gene: TRBV2; abundance: NA; CDR3aa: CASSEAGRTGELFF; CDR3nt: TGTGCCAGCAGTGAAGCGGGGAGAACCGGGGAGCTGTTTTTT
d_gene: NA; j_gene: TRBJ2-7; v_gene: TRBV29-1; abundance: NA; CDR3aa: CSVEDLERTRSYEQYF; CDR3nt: TGCAGCGTTGAAGATCTTGAGCGGACCCGCTCCTACGAGCAGTACTTC
d_gene: NA; j_gene: TRBJ1-2; v_gene: TRBV28; abundance: once; CDR3aa: CASIGGKGYGYTF; CDR3nt: TGTGCCAGCATCGGGGGGAAAGGCTATGGCTACACCTTC
d_gene: NA; j_gene: TRBJ1-4; v_gene: TRBV7-9; abundance: NA; CDR3aa: CASSFAGRRTYEKLFF; CDR3nt: TGTGCCAGCAGCTTCGCAGGGAGGCGGACGTATGAAAAACTGTTTTTT
d_gene: NA; j_gene: TRBJ1-4; v_gene: TRBV19; abundance: few; CDR3aa: CASSVGLGREKLFF; CDR3nt: TGTGCCAGTAGTGTGGGACTCGGTAGGGAAAAACTGTTTTTT
d_gene: TRBD2; j_gene: TRBJ2-7; v_gene: TRBV7-2; abundance: NA; CDR3aa: CASSPGLAGANEQYF; CDR3nt: TGTGCCAGCAGCCCCGGACTAGCGGGGGCCAACGAGCAGTACTTC
d_gene: NA; j_gene: TRBJ1-1; v_gene: TRBV10-2; abundance: NA; CDR3aa: CASRPVGGGNTEAFF; CDR3nt: TGCGCCAGCAGACCCGTAGGGGGGGGCAACACTGAAGCTTTCTTT
d_gene: NA; j_gene: TRBJ2-2; v_gene: TRBV27; abundance: NA; CDR3aa: CASSSRARELFF; CDR3nt: TGTGCCAGCAGCTCCAGGGCCAGGGAGCTGTTTTTT
d_gene: TRBD1; j_gene: TRBJ1-2; v_gene: TRBV5-4; abundance: NA; CDR3aa: CASSGDRNYGYTF; CDR3nt: TGTGCCAGCAGCGGGGACAGGAACTATGGCTACACCTTC
d_gene: NA; j_gene: TRBJ2-7; v_gene: TRBV28; abundance: NA; CDR3aa: CASSFAQASSYEQYF; CDR3nt: TGTGCCAGCAGTTTCGCACAGGCGAGCTCCTACGAGCAGTACTTC
d_gene: NA; j_gene: TRBJ2-5; v_gene: TRBV10-3; abundance: NA; CDR3aa: CAISDPGYRQYF; CDR3nt: TGTGCCATCAGTGACCCTGGTTATCGGCAGTACTTC
d_gene: TRBD1; j_gene: TRBJ2-5; v_gene: TRBV7-2; abundance: few; CDR3aa: CASSTPGTGQETQYF; CDR3nt: TGTGCCAGCAGCACCCCCGGGACAGGTCAGGAGACCCAGTACTTC
d_gene: NA; j_gene: TRBJ2-5; v_gene: TRBV2; abundance: NA; CDR3aa: CASSEFRTAETQYF; CDR3nt: TGTGCCAGCAGTGAATTTCGGACAGCAGAGACCCAGTACTTC
d_gene: TRBD2; j_gene: TRBJ2-3; v_gene: TRBV7-2; abundance: NA; CDR3aa: CASSLAGGTRDTQYF; CDR3nt: TGTGCCAGCAGCTTAGCGGGAGGGACGCGGGATACGCAGTATTTT
d_gene: NA; j_gene: TRBJ2-2; v_gene: TRBV7-2; abundance: NA; CDR3aa: CASSLSGATSTGELFF; CDR3nt: TGTGCCAGCAGCTTATCAGGGGCAACGAGCACCGGGGAGCTGTTTTTT
d_gene: NA; j_gene: TRBJ2-7; v_gene: TRBV11-2; abundance: NA; CDR3aa: CASSLYPGVDYEQYF; CDR3nt: TGTGCCAGCAGCTTATATCCGGGAGTCGACTACGAGCAGTACTTC
d_gene: NA; j_gene: TRBJ1-3; v_gene: TRBV18; abundance: NA; CDR3aa: CASSRLPIGSAGNTIYF; CDR3nt: TGTGCCAGCTCACGGCTTCCGATAGGGTCGGCCGGAAACACCATATATTTT
d_gene: TRBD1; j_gene: TRBJ1-4; v_gene: TRBV5-1; abundance: NA; CDR3aa: CASSPRTGTGEKLFF; CDR3nt: TGCGCCAGCAGCCCGAGGACAGGGACGGGTGAAAAACTGTTTTTT
d_gene: NA; j_gene: TRBJ1-1; v_gene: TRBV29-1; abundance: many; CDR3aa: CSAKGTAERTEAFF; CDR3nt: TGCAGCGCCAAGGGGACCGCAGAGCGCACTGAAGCTTTCTTT
d_gene: NA; j_gene: TRBJ1-4; v_gene: TRBV4-1; abundance: NA; CDR3aa: CASSHRVPNEKLFF; CDR3nt: TGCGCCAGCAGCCACCGGGTCCCTAATGAAAAACTGTTTTTT
d_gene: TRBD2; j_gene: TRBJ2-5; v_gene: TRBV9; abundance: NA; CDR3aa: CASSIGTSGQETQYF; CDR3nt: TGTGCCAGCAGCATTGGGACTAGCGGTCAGGAGACCCAGTACTTC
d_gene: TRBD1; j_gene: TRBJ1-5; v_gene: TRBV6-6; abundance: NA; CDR3aa: CASSPSGGLNQPQHF; CDR3nt: TGTGCCAGCAGTCCCTCAGGGGGGCTCAATCAGCCCCAGCATTTT